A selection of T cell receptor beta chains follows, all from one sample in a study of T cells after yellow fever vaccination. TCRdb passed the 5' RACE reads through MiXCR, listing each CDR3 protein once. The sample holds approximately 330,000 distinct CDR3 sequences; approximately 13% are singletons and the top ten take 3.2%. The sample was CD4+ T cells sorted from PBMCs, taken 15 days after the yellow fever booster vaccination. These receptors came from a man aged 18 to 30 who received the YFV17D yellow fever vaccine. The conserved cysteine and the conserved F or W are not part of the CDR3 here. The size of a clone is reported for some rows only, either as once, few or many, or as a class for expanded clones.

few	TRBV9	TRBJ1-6	ASSVGGENSPLH
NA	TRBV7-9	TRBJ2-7	ASSLDQVGDEQY
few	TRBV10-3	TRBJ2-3	AISSSGVTDTQY
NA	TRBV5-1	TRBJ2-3	ASSLALGPTDTQY
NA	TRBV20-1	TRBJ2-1	SAIDAGGSEF
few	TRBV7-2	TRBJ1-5	ASSSAGGMQPQH
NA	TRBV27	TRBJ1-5	ASRGQGTDQPQH
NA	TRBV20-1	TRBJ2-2	SAVGGRGYTGELF
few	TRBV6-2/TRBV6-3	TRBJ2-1	ASSYSVREVQF
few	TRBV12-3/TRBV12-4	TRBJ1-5	ASSPGSVGQPQH
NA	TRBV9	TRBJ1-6	ASSVAPTGESPLH
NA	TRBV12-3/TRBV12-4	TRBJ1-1	ASSFGTGRTEAF
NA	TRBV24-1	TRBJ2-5	ATEGIGGDRETQY
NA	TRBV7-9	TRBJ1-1	ASSFGTAPSEAF
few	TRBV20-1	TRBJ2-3	SASRNLGLAGGRRTDTQY
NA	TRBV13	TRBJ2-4	ASSSGPQNIQY
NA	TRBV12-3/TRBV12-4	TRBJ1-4	ASSSGQGVEKLF
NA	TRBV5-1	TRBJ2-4	ASSYGLAGPLAKNIQY
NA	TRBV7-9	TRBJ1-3	ASSLGGHISGNTIY
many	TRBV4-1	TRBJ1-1	ASSQLFQNFRDSLLNTEAF
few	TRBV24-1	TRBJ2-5	ATSDTRGGQETQY
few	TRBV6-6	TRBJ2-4	ASSSSVPLAKNIQY
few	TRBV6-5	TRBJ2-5	ASSPPGLETQY
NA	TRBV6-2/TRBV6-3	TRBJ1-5	ASSATGAQH
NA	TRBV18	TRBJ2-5	ASSPDAGDQETQY
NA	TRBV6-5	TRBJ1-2	ASSYDRELRYGYT
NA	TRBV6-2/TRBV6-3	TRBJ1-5	ASSYGTGRPQN
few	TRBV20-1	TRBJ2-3	SAPGSGTDTQY
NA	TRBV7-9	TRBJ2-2	ASSLAPYGDTGELF
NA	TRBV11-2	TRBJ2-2	ASSLGASSVTGELF
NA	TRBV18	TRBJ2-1	ASSPRGGAYNEQF
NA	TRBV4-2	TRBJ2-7	ASSQDVGPGSYEQY
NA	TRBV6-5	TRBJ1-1	ASSYWTGLGTEAF
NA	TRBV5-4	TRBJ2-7	ASSLALGEQY
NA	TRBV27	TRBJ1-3	AFMGGMGGNTIY
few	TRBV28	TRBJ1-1	ASSHHKAF
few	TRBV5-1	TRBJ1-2	ASSFDRAQYGYT
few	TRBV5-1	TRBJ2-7	ASSITSGPTYEQY
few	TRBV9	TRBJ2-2	ASSVERTNTGELF
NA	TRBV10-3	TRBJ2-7	AIRDLPERGPEQY
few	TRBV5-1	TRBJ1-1	ASSPVGTGNTEAF
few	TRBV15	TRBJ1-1	ATSRAGPNTEAF
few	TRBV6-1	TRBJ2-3	ASNPRGGTDTQY
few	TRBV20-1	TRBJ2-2	SARGRVLGGELF
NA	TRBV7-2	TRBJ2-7	ASSFSHRNYEQY
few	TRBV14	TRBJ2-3	ASSPISGKGPDTQY
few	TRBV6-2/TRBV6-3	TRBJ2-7	ASSYDYEQY
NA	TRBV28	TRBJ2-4	ASSRTGTGVAKNIQY
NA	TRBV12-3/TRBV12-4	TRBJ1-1	ASSPWTGGRNTEAF
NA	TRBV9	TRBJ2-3	ASSVGYRSTDTQY
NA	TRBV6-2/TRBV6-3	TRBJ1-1	ASSYSADTEAF
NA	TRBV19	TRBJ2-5	ATGQSRGQLRGTQY
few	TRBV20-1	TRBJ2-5	SARLAGKETQY
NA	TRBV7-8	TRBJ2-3	ASSQRGAGTDTQY
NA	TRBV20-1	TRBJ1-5	SARDWSVQPQH
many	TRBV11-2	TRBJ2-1	ASNPPGAGYNEQF
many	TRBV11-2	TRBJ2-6	ASSSQGSGANVLT